This T cell receptor (beta chain) was sequenced in a study of blood T cell repertoires in COVID-19. In the study overall: Samples taken during acute and convalescent COVID-19 were collected in the United States, Italy and Spain. PBMCs, B-cell-depleted T cells, or T cells provided the cDNA or gDNA that made up the material.

Methods used by the authors: By means of reference gene primer amplification, nucleated cell counts were estimated. The data were produced by immunoSEQ multiplex PCR, yet TCRdb's version contains in-frame clones alone and is incomplete. The V and J calls and the clone size are those of that table, but D and trimming were determined from the DNA. The repertoire has 95,000 to 130,000 clones, just under 85% of them found once; the top ten carry over 6%. Per the germline V gene, CDR1 is SGHNT and CDR2 is YENEEA. The CDR3 contains 12 residues. Trimming removed 1 base at V and 9 bases at J, with 7 bases between.

The rearrangement joins TRBV11-3 to TRBJ2-1; D remains ambiguous. Specimen: peripheral blood. The receptor was isolated from a man in his 70s with active or convalescent COVID-19. CDR3 coding DNA: TGTGCCAGCAGCTTAGTAGCATTTGAGCAGTTCTTC. Translation gives CASSLVAFEQFF.